This T cell receptor (beta chain) was sequenced in a study of identical twins. Study findings and constraints: Invariant T cells like MAIT and iNKT could partly confound the zero-insertion analyses. Cross-sectional statistics underpinned the conclusions; the same donors were not followed. Reduced insertions were recorded for abundant cord blood beta clonotypes, with no such pattern in memory repertoires.

Germline CDR1 reads GTSNPN; CDR2 reads SVGIG (reference sequence). CDR3 length: 14 residues. Trimming took off 0 bases at V and 0 bases at J, with 8 bases between the two ends. TCRdb ran MiXCR on the 5' RACE reads and lists one entry per CDR3 protein. The table shows approximately 670,000 distinct CDR3 sequences, with 6.1% occurring only once. This clonotype showed up just a few times. Antigen specificity is unknown. The origin of this receptor is a man between 18 and 29 years old in good health. Specimen: naive T cells sorted from blood. This chain joins TRBV30 and TRBJ2-5; unclear D gene. The CDR3 spells CAWSVAEYQETQYF. The CDR3 DNA sequence: TGTGCCTGGAGTGTGGCGGAGTACCAAGAGACCCAGTACTTC. The whole variable domain, remainder taken from reference TRBV30 and TRBJ2-5, is SQTIHQWPATLVQPVGSPLSLECTVEGTSNPNLYWYRQAAGRGLQLLFYSVGIGQISSEVPQNLSASRPQDRQFILSSKKLLLSDSGFYLCAWSVAEYQETQYFGPGTRLLVL.